This T cell receptor beta chain appears in the sequencing data of a study of T cells in Graves' hyperthyroidism and ophthalmopathy. There are many counts of this clonotype. This CDR3 has 14 amino acids. The germline gives CDR1 MNHEY, CDR2 SMNVEV (reference sequence). V was shortened by 3 bases and J by 2 bases, with 10 bases between the two germline ends. TCR beta CDR3 region amplification was performed from RNA transcripts. First-round RT-PCR of the TCR CDR3 relied on the HTBI primer set. TCRdb re-derived calls from the multiplex PCR reads in MiXCR, one entry per CDR3 protein. The profile shows hundreds of thousands of distinct CDR3 sequences, about 24% of them singletons. Exclusion of a patient resulted from uncontrolled infection, other autoimmune disease, pregnancy or lactation.

The rearrangement joins TRBV27 to TRBJ2-5; no clear D gene. Sequencing input: blood. The TCR comes from a woman between 25 and 40 years old with Graves' ophthalmopathy. As DNA, the CDR3 is TGTGCCAGCAGTTTCTCGGCCACACAAGAGACCCAGTACTTC. Its protein product is CASSFSATQETQYF.